Below are 30 T cell receptor beta chains sequenced from a single sample in a study of human T cells and chemical hapten exposure. TCRdb ran MiXCR on the RACE reads and lists one entry per CDR3 protein. The sample records roughly 100,000 distinct CDR3 sequences, roughly 12% being singletons. Documented time point: pre-sensitization, week 0. The sample's treatment: therapeutic diphenylcyclopropenone sensitization with weekly scalp DPC. The source material was whole blood, sampled in connection with sensitization to the hapten diphenylcyclopropenone (DPC). The receptors shown here come from a woman in her fifties or sixties with alopecia areata. Some clones in this sample may be carry-over from other donors' samples.

This chain uses TRBV4-1 with TRBJ2-5, with D perhaps matching TRBD2 (5 bases). The germline V gene has CDR1 MGHRA and CDR2 YSYEKL. The CDR3 is made up of 13 amino acids. Trimming cost V 0 bases and J 10 bases, with 12 bases left between them. CDR3 sequence (DNA): TGCGCCAGCAGCCAAGATAGACGTGAGGGCCAGTACTTC. Translated, it gives CASSQDRREGQYF.

V gene TRBV4-2 combines with J gene TRBJ2-2, with unresolved D. Germline V gives CDR1 LGHNA, CDR2 YNFKEQ. The CDR3 consists of 16 residues. V gave up 4 bases and J gave up 3 bases, with 15 bases separating them. The CDR3 nucleotides read TGTGCCAGCAGCCCCCCGGCCCACCCGGACACCGGGGAGCTGTTTTTT. Its translation is CASSPPAHPDTGELFF.

The chain combines TRBV18 with TRBJ2-1, with D perhaps given as TRBD1 or TRBD2 (5 bases each). V was clipped by 4 bases and J by 4 bases, with 17 bases between them. Germline lookup yields CDR1 KGHSH and CDR2 LQKENI. The CDR3 runs to 16 residues. In nucleotides, the CDR3 is TGTGCCAGCTCACATGGGAAGGGACGATCTTACAATGAGCAGTTCTTC. This encodes CASSHGKGRSYNEQFF.

The sample holds a few counts of this clonotype. DNA of the CDR3: TGTGCCAGCAGTCTCTTAGGAGTAATGGAAGAGACCCAGTACTTC. Residues: CASSLLGVMEETQYF. This chain joins TRBV6-5 and TRBJ2-5; D gene unclear. The CDR3 contains 15 residues. Germline V gene data show CDR1 as MNHEY and CDR2 as SVGAGI. Trimming removed 5 bases at V and 3 bases at J, with 16 bases between.

The chain links TRBV28 to TRBJ1-5; 9 bases line up with TRBD1. CDR1 is MDHEN and CDR2 is SYDVKM in the germline V gene. The CDR3 has 16 residues. Losses at the gene ends were 10 bases for V and 4 bases for J; bases not matched to a gene: 14. The CDR3 sequence is CATQRTGTGWNQPQHF. The CDR3 nucleotides are TGTGCCACCCAACGAACCGGGACAGGGTGGAATCAGCCCCAGCATTTT.

The table lists this clonotype with a few counts. The DNA of the CDR3 is TGTGCCAGCAGTTTCCCCCCCTCCTACGAGCAGTACTTC. Protein sequence: CASSFPPSYEQYF. The V gene is TRBV12-3 or TRBV12-4, the J gene TRBJ2-7; no firm D call. Between the trimmed V and J ends, which lost 3 bases and 0 bases, there was a span of 6 bases. The CDR3 is 13 amino acids.

This clonotype was detected many times. The V gene is TRBV6-2 or TRBV6-3, the J gene TRBJ2-1, with TRBD2 identical over 11 bases. Per germline, CDR1 MNHEY and CDR2 SVGEGT. This CDR3 spans 16 amino acids. J lost 9 bases, V lost 6 bases, and 13 bases had no gene match. The CDR3 DNA is TGTGCCAGCAGACGTCATAGCGGGAGGGCCGGTATTGAGCAGTTCTTC. Its translation is CASRRHSGRAGIEQFF.

This clonotype was seen ten or more times. The chain carries TRBV7-6 and TRBJ2-3, with 14 positions matching TRBD2. From germline, CDR1 is SGHVS and CDR2 FNYEAQ. The CDR3 runs to 16 residues. V was clipped by 5 bases and J by 3 bases; unmatched bases: 4. The CDR3 protein is CASSKGLAGGTDTQYF. The CDR3 DNA sequence: TGTGCCAGCAGCAAAGGACTAGCGGGGGGTACAGATACGCAGTATTTT.

This clonotype was seen more than once but under ten times. The V gene is TRBV4-1, the J gene TRBJ1-1, with 7 positions matching TRBD1. The germline CDR1 and CDR2 sequences are MGHRA and YSYEKL. V lost 0 bases, J lost 4 bases, and 5 bases stayed unmatched. The CDR3 totals 15 residues. CDR3 residues: CASSQERAGGTEAFF. In DNA form, the CDR3 reads TGCGCCAGCAGCCAAGAACGGGCAGGGGGCACTGAAGCTTTCTTT.

The V gene is TRBV11-2, the J gene TRBJ1-2; D is unclear. Trimming took 6 bases from V and 0 from J, leaving 14 bases between them. This CDR3 has 15 residues. The germline CDR1 and CDR2 sequences are SGHAT and FQNNGV. The CDR3 bases are TGTGCCAGCAGGTCTGCGGGGTGGGCTAACTATGGCTACACCTTC. Translated: CASRSAGWANYGYTF. Full variable domain (rest looked up from reference TRBV11-2 and TRBJ1-2): EAGVAQSPRYKIIEKRQSVAFWCNPISGHATLYWYQQILGQGPKLLIQFQNNGVVDDSQLPKDRFSAERLKGVDSTLKIQPAKLEDSAVYLCASRSAGWANYGYTFGSGTRLTVV.

This clonotype appeared a few times. J is TRBJ1-5 and V is TRBV29-1; D gene unclear. The germline V gene has CDR1 SQVTM and CDR2 ANQGSEA. Trimming removed 1 base at V and 6 bases at J, with 10 bases between. The CDR3 sequence is 13 residues long. The CDR3 region has the DNA TGCAGCGTTGAAGGGACCAAAGGTCAGCCCCAGCATTTT. This gives the protein CSVEGTKGQPQHF.

In its sample, this clonotype was seen many times. V is TRBV28 and J is TRBJ1-6; D not resolved. Germline loops: CDR1 MDHEN, CDR2 SYDVKM. The V and J ends lost 6 bases and 0 bases respectively, with 6 bases between them. The CDR3 sequence is 14 residues long. Here the CDR3 DNA reads TGTGCCAGCAGCACGGGCTCCTATAATTCACCCCTCCACTTT. Its translation: CASSTGSYNSPLHF.

This clonotype was seen just once. The rearrangement uses TRBV7-9 and TRBJ2-3; the D gene is possibly TRBD2 (7 bases). This CDR3 is built from 15 residues. CDR1 and CDR2 (germline): SEHNR, FQNEAQ (reference sequence). V was trimmed by 3 bases and J by 5 bases, leaving 15 bases between them. CDR3 in amino acids: CASSFRGGAVDTQYF. The DNA for the CDR3 is TGTGCCAGCAGCTTCAGAGGGGGGGCCGTAGATACGCAGTATTTT.

V and J are TRBV10-3 and TRBJ2-1, with 7 bases that match TRBD2. CDR3 length: 11 amino acids. Germline V gene lookup returns CDR1 ENHRY and CDR2 SYGVKD. Losses at the gene ends were 3 bases for V and 16 bases for J; bases not matched to a gene: 6. Here the CDR3 reads CAISEGTTVFF. The CDR3 DNA follows: TGTGCCATCAGTGAAGGGACTACGGTATTCTTC.

This clonotype was counted many times. The chain recombines TRBV18 with TRBJ2-5, with a tentative D call TRBD1 (6 bases). V was clipped by 3 bases and J by 5 bases, with 22 bases between them. Germline CDR1 reads KGHSH; CDR2 reads LQKENI. CDR3 length equals 17 residues. As DNA, the CDR3 is TGTGCCAGCTCACCGACAGCTCAGGGGAGAGGGAAGGAGACCCAGTACTTC. Translation gives CASSPTAQGRGKETQYF.

This clonotype was detected only a few times. The chain has TRBV6-5 and TRBJ2-7; D is undetermined. Trimming removed 0 bases from V and 0 bases from J, with 3 bases in between. CDR3 length: 13 residues. Germline V gene sequence: CDR1 MNHEY, CDR2 SVGAGI. CDR3 bases: TGTGCCAGCAGTTACTCCGACTCCTACGAGCAGTACTTC. It codes for CASSYSDSYEQYF.

The V call is TRBV11-2, the J call TRBJ2-1; D remains unclear. This CDR3 comprises 14 residues. The V end lost 2 bases, the J end lost 6 bases, and 11 bases lay between the germline ends. Per the germline V gene, CDR1 is SGHAT and CDR2 is FQNNGV. The chain's CDR3 is CASSLTRAGNEQFF. For the CDR3, the DNA is TGTGCCAGCAGCTTAACACGGGCCGGCAATGAGCAGTTCTTC.

The chain recombines TRBV5-5 with TRBJ2-2, with D perhaps TRBD1 (6 bases). Germline V gene data show CDR1 as SGHKS and CDR2 as YYEKEE (reference sequence). This CDR3 comprises 18 residues. The germline V and J ends were trimmed by 0 bases and 5 bases, with 20 bases remaining between them. CDR3 DNA: TGTGCCAGCAGCTTGGAAGCCGACAGGAGGAGGTTGACCGGGGAGCTGTTTTTT. It encodes CASSLEADRRRLTGELFF.

V gene TRBV7-6 combines with J gene TRBJ2-3; 8 bases line up with TRBD1. This CDR3 is built from 15 residues. V shed 3 bases and J 4 bases; nucleotides not matched to a gene: 6. The germline V gene has CDR1 SGHVS and CDR2 FNYEAQ. The CDR3 is CASSFPQGASDTQYF. CDR3 DNA: TGTGCCAGCAGCTTCCCCCAGGGGGCTTCAGATACGCAGTATTTT.

The rearrangement joins TRBV2 to TRBJ2-1; TRBD1 matches 9 bases. V gave up 6 bases and J gave up 5 bases; unmatched junction bases: 8. The length of the CDR3 is 15 residues. Germline loops: CDR1 SNHLY, CDR2 FYNNEI. CDR3: CASRGRDRAHNEQFF. The CDR3, as DNA: TGTGCCAGCAGAGGCCGGGACAGGGCCCACAATGAGCAGTTCTTC.

This clonotype was seen many times. The chain combines TRBV20-1 with TRBJ2-7, with 9 positions matching TRBD2. This CDR3 contains 14 residues. Looked up from germline, CDR1 is DFQATT and CDR2 is SNEGSKA (reference sequence). V shed 6 bases and J 3 bases; nucleotides not matched to a gene: 9. This chain's CDR3 is CSASGRTSDYEQYF. For the CDR3, the DNA is TGCAGTGCAAGCGGCCGGACTAGCGACTACGAGCAGTACTTC.

This clonotype was counted at least ten times. CDR3 sequence (DNA): TGTGCCAGCAGCCAAGATGGGTCCGTCTCCTACAATGAGCAGTTCTTC. The encoded protein is CASSQDGSVSYNEQFF. The rearrangement joins TRBV3-1 to TRBJ2-1; the D is unclear. Between the trimmed V and J ends, which lost 0 bases and 0 bases, there was a span of 9 bases. The CDR3 runs 16 residues. Germline V CDR1 and CDR2: LGHDT, YNNKEL (reference sequence).

This clonotype has a handful of counts. The chain carries TRBV20-1 and TRBJ2-7; possible D gene TRBD1, 5 bases. The CDR3 loop spans 14 amino acids. Germline values: CDR1 DFQATT, CDR2 SNEGSKA (reference sequence). V was pared by 0 bases and J by 1 base, with 10 bases between. The CDR3: CSARDGAGSYEQYF. DNA for the CDR3: TGCAGTGCTAGAGATGGGGCAGGTTCCTACGAGCAGTACTTC.

This clonotype showed up just a few times. This chain joins TRBV18 and TRBJ1-1; D possibly corresponds to TRBD1 (5 bases). From germline, CDR1 is KGHSH and CDR2 LQKENI. V was cut by 3 bases and J by 1 base, with 12 bases left in between. The CDR3 sequence is 15 residues long. Written as DNA, the CDR3 is TGTGCCAGCTCACCCCGTTCGGGGGAGAACACTGAAGCTTTCTTT. Its translation: CASSPRSGENTEAFF.

This clonotype was observed many times. The chain links TRBV5-1 to TRBJ2-3; D possibly uses TRBD1 or TRBD2 (5 bases each). The germline V gene has CDR1 SGHRS and CDR2 YFSETQ. This CDR3 has 14 residues. Trimming pared 2 bases from V and 4 bases from J, leaving 11 bases between. CDR3 DNA sequence: TGCGCCAGCAGCTTTGGGACCGCGGCAGATACGCAGTATTTT. Its protein product is CASSFGTAADTQYF.

The chain is built from TRBV18 and TRBJ2-2; 8 bases fit TRBD1. CDR1 KGHSH and CDR2 LQKENI come from the germline V gene. V was pared by 5 bases and J by 3 bases, with 5 bases of the junction left unmatched. CDR3 length equals 15 residues. CDR3 nucleotide sequence: TGTGCCAGCTCATCCGGACAGGGCCACACCGGGGAGCTGTTTTTT. Amino acid sequence: CASSSGQGHTGELFF.

This clonotype has only a few counts. The chain recombines TRBV6-4 with TRBJ1-1, with TRBD1 matching 7 bases. CDR3 size: 13 residues. Looked up from germline, CDR1 is MRHNA and CDR2 is SNTAGT. Unmatched junction bases numbered 6, after V lost 5 bases and J lost 6 bases. The CDR3 sequence is CASSQYRGAEAFF. In DNA form, the CDR3 reads TGTGCCAGCAGTCAGTACAGGGGCGCTGAAGCTTTCTTT.

The chain carries TRBV4-2 and TRBJ1-1; TRBD1 might be the D (6 bases). With 0 bases removed from V and 0 bases from J, the gap between germline ends came to 26 bases. Germline CDR1 and CDR2: LGHNA and YNFKEQ. The CDR3 is 21 residues long. The CDR3 region has the DNA TGTGCCAGCAGCCAAGATCTACGATCGGGCCGGGGGCGCCTTTTGAACACTGAAGCTTTCTTT. Its translation: CASSQDLRSGRGRLLNTEAFF.

This clonotype was counted between two and nine times. The chain couples TRBV7-9 to TRBJ2-6, with a weak D call TRBD1 (5 bases). Deletions cut 1 base from V and 4 bases from J, with 17 bases between. The CDR3 spans 18 residues. Germline values: CDR1 SEHNR, CDR2 FQNEAQ (reference sequence). The CDR3 spells CASSLVGDIGPGANVLTF. In DNA, the CDR3 is TGTGCCAGCAGCTTAGTAGGGGATATTGGCCCAGGGGCCAACGTCCTGACTTTC.

This clonotype was seen a handful of times. The chain carries TRBV20-1 and TRBJ2-3; D gene uncertain. The CDR3 totals 14 residues. Germline V gene sequence: CDR1 DFQATT, CDR2 SNEGSKA (reference sequence). With 2 bases removed from V and 0 bases from J, the gap between germline ends came to 9 bases. For the CDR3, the DNA is TGCAGTGCTAGACCAGACTCTAGCACAGATACGCAGTATTTT. As protein: CSARPDSSTDTQYF.